This is a list of T cell receptor beta chains from one sample in a study of shared T cell receptors in the human thymus. Profiling relied on immunoSEQ multiplex PCR, and the TCRdb table lists in-frame clones only, not all of them. This sample has hundreds of thousands of clones, with about 89% found just once. The sample also formed part of further work on human thymus T cells.

The sample was thymocytes. The receptors were sampled from a boy in the first two years of life with a congenital heart defect. The CDR3 runs from the conserved cysteine through the conserved F or W. The D gene is left open where the match is weak. Part of the rows lack a size; the others show once, few, many or a class for expanded clones.

d_gene,v_gene,j_gene,abundance,len,CDR3nt,CDR3aa
TRBD2,TRBV7-2,TRBJ2-7,.,17,TGTGCCAGCAGCTTCTTTCGACTAGCGGGAGGGCCCGTCGAGCAGTACTTC,CASSFFRLAGGPVEQYF
TRBD1,TRBV7-3,TRBJ2-1,once,16,TGTGCCAGCAGCCGAGCCGGGACAGGGTTGATCAATGAGCAGTTCTTC,CASSRAGTGLINEQFF
.,TRBV30,TRBJ1-1,.,11,TGTGCCTGGAGTCCCACGGCAGCGGCTTTCTTT,CAWSPTAAAFF
TRBD1,TRBV11-1,TRBJ2-2,.,16,TGTGCCAGCAGCTTAGCAAGGGGGCGCGACACCGGGGAGCTGTTTTTT,CASSLARGRDTGELFF
TRBD1,TRBV10-3,TRBJ2-7,few,13,TGTGCCATCAGTCGTGACAGGGTTCGCGAGCAGTACTTC,CAISRDRVREQYF
TRBD1,TRBV28,TRBJ2-7,.,16,TGTGCCAGCAGTTCCCAATTGACAGGGACCACCTACGAGCAGTACTTC,CASSSQLTGTTYEQYF
TRBD1,TRBV5-1,TRBJ1-1,.,12,TGCGCCAGCAGCATACAGGGGGGTGAAGCTTTCTTT,CASSIQGGEAFF
.,TRBV10-3,TRBJ1-2,.,16,TGTGCCATCAGTGAGTCGCGGAGGGAGAATAACTATGGCTACACCTTC,CAISESRRENNYGYTF
TRBD2,TRBV11-2,TRBJ2-3,.,16,TGTGCCAGCAGCTTAGTAACTAGCGGGGGCGAAGATACGCAGTATTTT,CASSLVTSGGEDTQYF
TRBD2,TRBV15,TRBJ2-7,.,16,TGTGCCACCAGCAGAGATCCGGGACTAGCGCAGTACGAGCAGTACTTC,CATSRDPGLAQYEQYF